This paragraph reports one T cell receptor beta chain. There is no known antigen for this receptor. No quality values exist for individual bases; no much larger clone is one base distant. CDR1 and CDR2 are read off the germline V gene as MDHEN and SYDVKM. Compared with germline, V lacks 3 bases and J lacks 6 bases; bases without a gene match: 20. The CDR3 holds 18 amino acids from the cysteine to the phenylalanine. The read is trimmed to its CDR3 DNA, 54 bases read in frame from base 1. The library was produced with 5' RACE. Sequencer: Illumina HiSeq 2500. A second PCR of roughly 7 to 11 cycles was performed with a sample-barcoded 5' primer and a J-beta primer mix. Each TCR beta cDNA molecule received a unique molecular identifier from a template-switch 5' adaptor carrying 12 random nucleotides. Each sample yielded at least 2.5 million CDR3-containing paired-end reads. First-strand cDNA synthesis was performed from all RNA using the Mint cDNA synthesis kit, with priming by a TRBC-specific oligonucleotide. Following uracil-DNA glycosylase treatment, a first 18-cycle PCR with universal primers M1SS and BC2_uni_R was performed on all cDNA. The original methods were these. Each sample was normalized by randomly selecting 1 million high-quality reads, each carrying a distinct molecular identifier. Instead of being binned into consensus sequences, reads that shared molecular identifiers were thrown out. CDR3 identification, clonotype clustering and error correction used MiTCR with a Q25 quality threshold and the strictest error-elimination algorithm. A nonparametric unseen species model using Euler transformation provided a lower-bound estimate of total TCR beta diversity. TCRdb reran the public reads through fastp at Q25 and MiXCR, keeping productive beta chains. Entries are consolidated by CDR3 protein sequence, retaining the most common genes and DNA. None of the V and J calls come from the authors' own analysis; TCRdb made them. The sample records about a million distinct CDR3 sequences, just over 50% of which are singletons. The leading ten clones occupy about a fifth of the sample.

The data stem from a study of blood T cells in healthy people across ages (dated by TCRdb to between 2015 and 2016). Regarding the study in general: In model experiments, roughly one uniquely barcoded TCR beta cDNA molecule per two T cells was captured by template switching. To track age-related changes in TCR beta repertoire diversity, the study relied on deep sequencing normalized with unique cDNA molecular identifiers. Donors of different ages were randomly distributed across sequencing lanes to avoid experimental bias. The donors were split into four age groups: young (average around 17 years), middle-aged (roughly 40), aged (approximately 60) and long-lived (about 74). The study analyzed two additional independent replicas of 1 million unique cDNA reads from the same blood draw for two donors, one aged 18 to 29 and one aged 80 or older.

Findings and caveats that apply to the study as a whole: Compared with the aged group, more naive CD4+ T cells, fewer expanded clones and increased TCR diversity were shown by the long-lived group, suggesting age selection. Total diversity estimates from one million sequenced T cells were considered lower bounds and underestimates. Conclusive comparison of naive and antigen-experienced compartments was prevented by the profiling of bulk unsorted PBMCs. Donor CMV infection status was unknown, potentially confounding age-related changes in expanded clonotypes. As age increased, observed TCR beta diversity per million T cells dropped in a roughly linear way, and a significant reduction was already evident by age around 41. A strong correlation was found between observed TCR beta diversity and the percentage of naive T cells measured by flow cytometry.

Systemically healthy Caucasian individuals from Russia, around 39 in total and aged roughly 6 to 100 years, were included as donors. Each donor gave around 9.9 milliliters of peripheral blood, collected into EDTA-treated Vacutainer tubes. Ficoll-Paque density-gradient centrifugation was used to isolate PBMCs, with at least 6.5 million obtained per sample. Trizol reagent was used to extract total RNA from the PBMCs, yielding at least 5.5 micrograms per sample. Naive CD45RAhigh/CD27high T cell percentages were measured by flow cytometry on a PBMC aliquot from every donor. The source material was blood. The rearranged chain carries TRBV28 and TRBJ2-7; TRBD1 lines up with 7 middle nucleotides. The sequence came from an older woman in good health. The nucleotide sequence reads TGTGCCAGCAGTTTGCTGAACCAACTTGGGACAGCGATTAGCGAGCAGTACTTC. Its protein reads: CASSLLNQLGTAISEQYF.